The following is a T cell receptor beta chain sequence with its context. The sample is drawn from a study of blood T cell repertoires in COVID-19. On the study more broadly: From the United States, Italy and Spain came samples of acute and convalescent COVID-19. PBMCs, B-cell-depleted T cells, or T cells were the source of the cDNA or gDNA that made up the material.

The authors' processing: How many nucleated cells were present was estimated from reference gene primer amplification. Generated by immunoSEQ multiplex PCR, the TCRdb table keeps only in-frame clones and is missing some. V, J and clone size derive from that table, while D and trimming were established from the DNA sequence. Here the sample spans more than 150,000 clones, roughly 82% being singletons. The germline V gene has CDR1 SGHNT and CDR2 YYREEE (reference sequence). This CDR3 has 18 amino acids. V lost 0 bases to trimming and J lost 0 bases; unmatched junction nucleotides: 2. The rearrangement uses TRBV5-4 and TRBJ2-1; TRBD2 matches 14 bases. The specimen sequenced was peripheral blood. The clonotype comes from a woman aged 25 to 45 with acute or convalescent COVID-19. In DNA form, the CDR3 reads TGTGCCAGCAGCTTGGGACTAGCGGGGGGGGTCTCCTACAATGAGCAGTTCTTC. Its protein product is CASSLGLAGGVSYNEQFF.